This TCR beta chain is drawn from a study of T-cell reconstitution after alpha-beta-depleted transplantation in children. The CDR3 runs to 15 residues. The V end was cut by 6 bases, the J end by 2 bases, with 17 bases between. Per the germline V gene, CDR1 is MDHEN and CDR2 is SYDVKM. Unique molecular identifiers were built into the TCRbeta library. In TCRdb, the PCR reads were re-called with MiXCR into one record per CDR3 protein. The profile shows more than 550,000 distinct CDR3 sequences, about 10% of them singletons. This sample comprised PBMCs from the stem cell graft donor, obtained from the stem cell graft. The genes are TRBV28 and TRBJ2-7; D uncertain. This receptor was obtained from a human donor who donated a stem cell graft to a child with acute myeloid leukemia. CDR3 DNA: TGTGCCAGCAGGCTTTACGTGGGGTCGACCTACGAGCAGTACTTC. It translates to CASRLYVGSTYEQYF.